The clone carrying this T cell receptor beta chain was picked up a small number of times. The antigen remains undetermined. The V segment lost 1 base and the J segment 8 bases; nucleotides outside the gene matches: 7. This CDR3 spans 15 amino acids. Germline CDR1 reads DFQATT; CDR2 reads SNEGSKA (reference sequence). Diagnoses rested on clinical symptoms, serum thyroxine and TRAb, thyroid ultrasound and orbital computed tomography. The data were taken from a study of T cells in Graves' hyperthyroidism and ophthalmopathy. Study-level results: Most clonotypes that expanded in the thyroid above 0.001 also showed up in blood.

RNA transcripts were the template for amplifying TCR beta CDR3 regions. TCR CDR3 regions were first amplified by RT-PCR with HTBI primers. Using its own MiXCR run on the multiplex PCR reads, TCRdb lists one record per CDR3 protein. The table includes 500,000 to 650,000 distinct CDR3 sequences, around 13% detected once. Sequencing was done on a sample of blood. The receptor was derived from a woman between 40 and 55 years old with Graves' hyperthyroidism. The chain couples TRBV20-1 to TRBJ2-2; TRBD1 matches at 10 bases. Here the CDR3 reads CSARAGTGDLGELFF. The CDR3, as DNA: TGCAGTGCTAGAGCCGGGACAGGGGATTTGGGGGAGCTGTTTTTT.